The 24 T cell receptor beta chains in this list originate from one sample, sequenced in a study of neoadjuvant nivolumab and ipilimumab in lung cancer. The table came from immunoSEQ multiplex PCR; TCRdb's copy has only in-frame clones and leaves some out. The sample has roughly 32,000 clones, more than 85% seen once. Here the sequenced sample was peripheral blood, taken after neoadjuvant nivolumab, alone or with ipilimumab, at or shortly before surgery. Every receptor here comes from an adult with non-small cell lung cancer.

The chain couples TRBV29-1 to TRBJ1-2, with 9 bases lining up with TRBD1. CDR1 is SQVTM and CDR2 is ANQGSEA in the germline V gene. The CDR3 extends over 13 amino acids. J gave up 4 bases and V 6 bases, and 6 bases lay outside the gene matches. CDR3 loop: CSVTGTGFYGYTF. In DNA, the CDR3 is TGCAGCGTGACCGGGACAGGGTTCTATGGCTACACCTTC. The whole variable domain, filled in from reference TRBV29-1 and TRBJ1-2, reads SAVISQKPSRDICQRGTSLTIQCQVDSQVTMMFWYRQQPGQSLTLIATANQGSEATYESGFVIDKFPISRPNLTFSTLTVSNMSPEDSSIYLCSVTGTGFYGYTFGSGTRLTVV.

This clone showed up just a few times. The chain couples TRBV5-4 to TRBJ2-7; 7 bases align to TRBD1. V lost 1 base, J lost 6 bases, and 7 bases stayed unmatched. Germline assignment: CDR1 SGHNT and CDR2 YYREEE (reference sequence). This CDR3 has 14 residues. CDR3 region: CASSLKQGNREQYF. CDR3 bases: TGTGCCAGCAGCTTGAAACAGGGGAACCGCGAGCAGTACTTC.

The chain recombines TRBV10-2 with TRBJ2-5; D call uncertain. Germline CDR1 WSHSY, CDR2 SAAADI. V lost 5 bases and J lost 3, with 19 bases in between. The CDR3 runs 16 residues. This CDR3 reads CASSSTGFGRKETQYF. For the CDR3, the DNA is TGCGCCAGCAGTTCTACGGGTTTTGGGCGAAAAGAGACCCAGTACTTC.

J is TRBJ2-3 and V is TRBV7-8; the match to TRBD2 covers 9 bases. Germline V lookup: CDR1 SGHVS, CDR2 FQNEAQ. The CDR3 has 18 amino acids. The V gene end was trimmed by 2 bases and the J gene end by 1 base; junction bases not matched to a gene: 10. The CDR3 loop is CASSLTRLAVTRTDTQYF. CDR3 nucleotide sequence: TGTGCCAGCAGCTTAACCCGACTAGCGGTAACCCGCACAGATACGCAGTATTTT.

This chain joins TRBV20-1 and TRBJ2-5; weak D call: TRBD2 (6 bases). The CDR3 has 11 amino acids. Trimming left V 2 bases short and J 5 bases short, with 6 bases between. The germline CDR1 and CDR2 sequences are DFQATT and SNEGSKA (reference sequence). CDR3 region: CSARREETQYF. Here the CDR3 DNA reads TGCAGTGCTAGACGGGAGGAGACCCAGTACTTC.

The chain joins TRBV5-1 to TRBJ1-1, with 9 bases lining up with TRBD1. From germline, CDR1 is SGHRS and CDR2 YFSETQ. Trimming removed 4 bases from V and 3 bases from J; junction bases left unmatched: 7. The CDR3 totals 15 residues. In nucleotides, the CDR3 is TGCGCCAGCAGCGTAGGACAGGGGAAGGACACTGAAGCTTTCTTT. Translation gives CASSVGQGKDTEAFF.

The table lists this clone with a count of one. The chain recombines TRBV6-1 with TRBJ2-7; D gene uncertain. From germline, CDR1 is MNHNS and CDR2 SASEGT. Between the trimmed V and J ends, which lost 4 bases and 0 bases, there was a span of 1 base. This CDR3 is built from 11 residues. For the CDR3, the DNA is TGTGCCAGCAGTGCCTCCTACGAGCAGTACTTC. This codes for CASSASYEQYF.

The chain uses TRBV7-3 and TRBJ2-1; tentatively, D is TRBD2 (5 bases). The V gene's germline CDR1 is SGHTA and CDR2 FQGTGA. The V and J ends lost 5 bases and 2 bases respectively, with 16 bases between them. The CDR3 is 16 residues long. In DNA form, the CDR3 reads TGTGCCAGCAGCCCCCTCACAGCGGTTACCTACAATGAGCAGTTCTTC. Protein product: CASSPLTAVTYNEQFF.

CDR3 in amino acids: CASSLAKGGNTGELFF. The CDR3 DNA is TGTGCCAGCAGCTTGGCCAAGGGCGGGAACACCGGGGAGCTGTTTTTT. The gene calls are TRBV5-4 and TRBJ2-2; D not resolved. The CDR3 extends over 16 amino acids. V lost 0 bases and J 1 base, leaving 10 bases between the germline ends. CDR1 and CDR2 (germline): SGHNT, YYREEE (reference sequence).

This chain links TRBV7-2 with TRBJ2-5; a possible D gene is TRBD1 (6 bases). This CDR3 has 14 residues. V dropped 5 bases and J dropped 1 base, with 11 bases sitting between them. Germline V lookup: CDR1 SGHTA, CDR2 FQGNSA. CDR3 nucleotide sequence: TGTGCCAGCAGCCGACCAGGGGTCCAAGAGACCCAGTACTTC. Protein: CASSRPGVQETQYF.

The V call is TRBV7-6, the J call TRBJ2-7; TRBD2 is a possible D gene (6 bases). CDR1 SGHVS and CDR2 FNYEAQ come from the germline V gene. This CDR3 region has 15 residues. Trimming pared 3 bases from V and 0 bases from J, leaving 12 bases between. CDR3 loop: CASSFGTSSSYEQYF. Written as DNA, the CDR3 is TGTGCCAGCAGCTTCGGGACTTCCAGCTCCTACGAGCAGTACTTC.

This chain links TRBV18 with TRBJ1-2, with D possibly matching TRBD1 (6 bases). Germline V gene sequence: CDR1 KGHSH, CDR2 LQKENI. The ends were cut back, 3 bases at V and 0 bases at J, with 14 bases in the middle. The CDR3 totals 16 residues. The CDR3 DNA reads TGTGCCAGCTCACCCGGACAGTCTATTACTAACTATGGCTACACCTTC. This translates into CASSPGQSITNYGYTF.

The chain uses TRBV7-2 and TRBJ1-2; D is perhaps TRBD1 (6 bases). The CDR3 contains 14 residues. V gave up 6 bases and J gave up 3 bases, with 14 bases separating them. Germline CDR1 SGHTA, CDR2 FQGNSA. The CDR3 nucleotides are TGTGCCAGCAGGGAGGGCACAGGGTACTATGGCTACACCTTC. It translates to CASREGTGYYGYTF.

V is TRBV11-1 and J is TRBJ2-7; D perhaps matches TRBD1 (6 bases). With 5 bases removed from V and 4 bases from J, the gap between germline ends came to 15 bases. CDR3 size: 14 residues. In germline, CDR1 is SGHAT, CDR2 FQDESV (reference sequence). As DNA, the CDR3 is TGTGCCAGCAGCCCCCCTTCAGGGGTGTACGAGCAGTACTTC. This codes for CASSPPSGVYEQYF.

The V call is TRBV2, the J call TRBJ1-5; D is unclear. With 6 bases removed from V and 0 bases from J, the gap between germline ends came to 6 bases. This CDR3 region has 13 residues. The germline V gene has CDR1 SNHLY and CDR2 FYNNEI. This chain's CDR3 is CASRPDSNQPQHF. In DNA, the CDR3 is TGTGCCAGCAGGCCAGATAGCAATCAGCCCCAGCATTTT.

Details on this clone: The same CDR3 arises from other DNA sequences in this sample as well. In nucleotides, the CDR3 is TGTGCCAGCAGCTTAGCGGGACGGAACACTGAAGCTTTCTTT. Its translation is CASSLAGRNTEAFF. The genes are TRBV11-2 and TRBJ1-1, with D possibly being TRBD1 (5 bases). The CDR3 has 14 amino acids. Germline V lookup: CDR1 SGHAT, CDR2 FQNNGV. The V gene lost 1 base and the J gene lost 1 base, with 7 bases spanning the gap.

The gene calls are TRBV20-1 and TRBJ2-7; D is unclear. This CDR3 region has 11 residues. Germline V gene sequence: CDR1 DFQATT, CDR2 SNEGSKA (reference sequence). V gave up 5 bases and J gave up 8 bases, with 13 bases separating them. CDR3 bases: TGCAGTGCTCCCTTTTCCGCCCAGCAGTACTTC. Its translation is CSAPFSAQQYF.

This rearrangement joins TRBV5-4 to TRBJ1-3; D unresolved. V was clipped by 7 bases and J by 4 bases, with 9 bases between them. This CDR3 has 12 residues. Germline-derived CDR1 and CDR2 are SGHNT and YYREEE (reference sequence). The chain's CDR3 is CASGSAGNTIYF. CDR3 bases: TGTGCCAGCGGGTCAGCGGGAAACACCATATATTTT.

V usage is TRBV5-1 and J usage is TRBJ2-7, with 8 positions matching TRBD1. Unmatched junction bases numbered 8, after V lost 4 bases and J lost 5 bases. CDR1 SGHRS and CDR2 YFSETQ come from the germline V gene. The CDR3 runs to 14 residues. CDR3 bases: TGCGCCAGCAGCCGTTCGGGACAGGTAGACGAGCAGTACTTC. Translation: CASSRSGQVDEQYF.

This rearrangement joins TRBV7-9 to TRBJ1-2; D possibly corresponds to TRBD1 (5 bases). Trimming pared 5 bases from V and 8 bases from J, leaving 9 bases between. Germline values: CDR1 SEHNR, CDR2 FQNEAQ (reference sequence). The CDR3 contains 11 residues. The CDR3 region is CASSVGEGYTF. Written as DNA, the CDR3 is TGTGCCAGCAGCGTAGGGGAGGGCTACACCTTC.

The J gene is TRBJ2-3, the V gene TRBV6-1, with D hard to call. Germline lookup yields CDR1 MNHNS and CDR2 SASEGT. This CDR3 has 14 amino acids. Trimming left V 6 bases short and J 4 bases short, with 14 bases between. The CDR3 reads CASSYDPGSDTQYF. Here the CDR3 DNA reads TGTGCCAGCAGCTATGACCCTGGGTCAGATACGCAGTATTTT.

The V gene is TRBV27, the J gene TRBJ2-1; D is unclear. The CDR3 extends over 12 amino acids. The germline CDR1 and CDR2 sequences are MNHEY and SMNVEV (reference sequence). Trimming took off 6 bases at V and 4 bases at J, with 7 bases between the two ends. This CDR3 is CASRSWYNEQFF. The CDR3 DNA follows: TGTGCCAGCAGGTCGTGGTACAATGAGCAGTTCTTC.

The rearrangement joins TRBV9 to TRBJ2-3; 8 bases align to TRBD1. Germline V CDR1 and CDR2: SGDLS, YYNGEE. This CDR3 has 16 amino acids. The trim removed 4 bases at V and 3 bases at J, leaving 10 bases unmatched. CDR3 protein: CASSSTDRGHTDTQYF. The CDR3 DNA reads TGTGCCAGCAGCTCGACTGACAGGGGTCATACAGATACGCAGTATTTT.

V and J are TRBV5-4 and TRBJ2-7, with 11 positions matching TRBD2. Losses at the gene ends were 0 bases for V and 7 bases for J; bases not matched to a gene: 3. The length of the CDR3 is 14 residues. Germline V lookup: CDR1 SGHNT, CDR2 YYREEE (reference sequence). CDR3 nucleotide sequence: TGTGCCAGCAGCTTGGTTAGCGGGAGGGAAGAGCAGTACTTC. Translating it yields CASSLVSGREEQYF.